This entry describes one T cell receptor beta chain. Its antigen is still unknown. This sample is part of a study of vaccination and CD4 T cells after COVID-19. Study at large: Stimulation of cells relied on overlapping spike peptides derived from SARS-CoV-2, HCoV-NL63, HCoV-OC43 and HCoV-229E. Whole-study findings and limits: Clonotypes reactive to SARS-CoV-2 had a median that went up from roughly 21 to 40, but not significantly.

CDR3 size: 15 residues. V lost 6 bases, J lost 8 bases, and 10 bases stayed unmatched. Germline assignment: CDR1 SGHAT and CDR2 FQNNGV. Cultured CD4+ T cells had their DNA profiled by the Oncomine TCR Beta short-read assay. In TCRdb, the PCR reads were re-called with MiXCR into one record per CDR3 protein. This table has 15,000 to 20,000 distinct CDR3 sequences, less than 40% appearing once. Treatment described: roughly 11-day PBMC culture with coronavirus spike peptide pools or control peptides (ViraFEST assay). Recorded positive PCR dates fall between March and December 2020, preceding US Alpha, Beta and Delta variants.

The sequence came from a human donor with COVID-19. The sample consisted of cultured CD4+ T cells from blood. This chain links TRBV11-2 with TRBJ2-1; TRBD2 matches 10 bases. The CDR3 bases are TGTGCCAGCAGTTTCAATATAGCGGGGGGAGATGAGCAGTTCTTC. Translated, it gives CASSFNIAGGDEQFF. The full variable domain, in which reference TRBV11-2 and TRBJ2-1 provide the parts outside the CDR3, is EAGVAQSPRYKIIEKRQSVAFWCNPISGHATLYWYQQILGQGPKLLIQFQNNGVVDDSQLPKDRFSAERLKGVDSTLKIQPAKLEDSAVYLCASSFNIAGGDEQFFGPGTRLTVL.